The 32 T cell receptor beta chains below all came from one sample that was sequenced in a study of CD8 T cells in ankylosing spondylitis. TCRdb redid the calling of the 5' RACE reads with MiXCR, one entry per CDR3 protein. The table records 100,000 to 150,000 distinct CDR3 sequences, about an eighth of them present only once. Material for sequencing was blood, either unsorted or a sorted T cell fraction (not recorded which). Every receptor here comes from a female donor with ankylosing spondylitis or in good health (not recorded which).

There are many counts of this clonotype. The chain couples TRBV29-1 to TRBJ2-2; TRBD1 might be the D (8 bases). The CDR3 length is 16 residues. Trimming cost V 3 bases and J 3 bases, with 17 bases left between them. Germline V gene lookup returns CDR1 SQVTM and CDR2 ANQGSEA. The CDR3 DNA follows: TGCAGCGTTGACCTCGACAGGGGAGGGGACACCGGGGAGCTGTTTTTT. The encoded protein is CSVDLDRGGDTGELFF.

This clonotype was seen repeatedly, ten times or more. The chain recombines TRBV7-9 with TRBJ2-5; D remains ambiguous. There are 14 residues in the CDR3. Trimming stripped 0 bases from V and 4 bases from J, with 9 bases between. Germline V lookup: CDR1 SEHNR, CDR2 FQNEAQ (reference sequence). In DNA, the CDR3 is TGTGCCAGCAGCTTAGCCCATCAGGTAGAGACCCAGTACTTC. The encoded protein is CASSLAHQVETQYF.

In its sample, this clonotype was seen many times. V usage is TRBV3-1 and J usage is TRBJ2-2, with D hard to call. CDR3 length equals 13 residues. V was clipped by 2 bases and J by 7 bases, with 8 bases between them. Germline V gene data show CDR1 as LGHDT and CDR2 as YNNKEL (reference sequence). CDR3 sequence reads: CASSQSDIGELFF. The CDR3 region has the DNA TGTGCCAGCAGCCAAAGTGATATCGGGGAGCTGTTTTTT.

This clonotype has ten or more counts. The chain combines TRBV7-2 with TRBJ2-3, with 13 positions matching TRBD2. CDR1 SGHTA and CDR2 FQGNSA come from the germline V gene. The CDR3 has 14 amino acids. With V trimmed by 7 bases and J by 6 bases, 4 bases remained unmatched. CDR3 sequence: CASTSTSGGDTQYF. CDR3 coding DNA: TGTGCCAGCACCTCGACTAGCGGGGGGGATACGCAGTATTTT. The full variable domain, completed using reference TRBV7-2 and TRBJ2-3, is GAGVSQSPSNKVTEKGKDVELRCDPISGHTALYWYRQSLGQGLEFLIYFQGNSAPDKSGLPSDRFSAERTGGSVSTLTIQRTQQEDSAVYLCASTSTSGGDTQYFGPGTRLTVL.

As to this clonotype: One base away lies a much larger clone, so this may be a sequencing read error. The chain uses TRBV28 and TRBJ2-5; 7 bases align to TRBD1. This CDR3 has 14 amino acids. Per the germline V gene, CDR1 is MDHEN and CDR2 is SYDVKM. CDR3 DNA: TGTGCCAGCAGTCCAGGGGACAGACAAGAGGCCCAGTACTTC. It yields the protein CASSPGDRQEAQYF.

This clonotype was found many times. The gene calls are TRBV12-3 or TRBV12-4 and TRBJ1-4; no reliable D call. V lost 2 bases to trimming and J lost 8 bases, with 6 bases between them. This CDR3 region has 12 residues. The CDR3 is CASSLNGEKLFF. CDR3 sequence (DNA): TGTGCCAGCAGTTTAAACGGGGAAAAACTGTTTTTT.

This clonotype was recorded many times. The chain has TRBV5-1 and TRBJ2-7; D is possibly TRBD2 (5 bases). Germline CDR1 is SGHRS and CDR2 is YFSETQ. Between the trimmed V and J ends, which lost 0 bases and 0 bases, there was a span of 13 bases. This CDR3 is 16 amino acids long. The chain's CDR3 is CASSLEAVPGSYEQYF. CDR3 DNA: TGCGCCAGCAGCTTGGAAGCGGTACCTGGCTCCTACGAGCAGTACTTC.

This clonotype came up many times. The chain uses TRBV28 and TRBJ2-7; 7 nucleotides line up with TRBD2. CDR1 MDHEN and CDR2 SYDVKM come from the germline V gene. The CDR3 contains 13 residues. The trim removed 4 bases at V and 5 bases at J, leaving 5 bases unmatched. The CDR3 spells CASSWTRFNEQYF. The CDR3 DNA follows: TGTGCCAGCAGTTGGACTAGGTTCAACGAGCAGTACTTC.

The chain joins TRBV6-5 to TRBJ2-4; TRBD1 agrees at 8 bases. V lost 8 bases, J lost 3 bases, and 3 bases stayed unmatched. The CDR3 is 13 residues long. Per the germline V gene, CDR1 is MNHEY and CDR2 is SVGAGI. CDR3 loop: CASRDRIKNIQYF. The CDR3 DNA sequence: TGTGCCAGCCGGGACAGGATCAAAAACATTCAGTACTTC.

There are many counts of this clonotype. J is TRBJ2-2 and V is TRBV27, with 8 bases identical to TRBD2. V lost 5 bases, J lost 4 bases, and 6 bases stayed unmatched. Looked up from germline, CDR1 is MNHEY and CDR2 is SMNVEV (reference sequence). The CDR3 extends over 15 amino acids. CDR3 amino acids: CASSPRGGFTGELFF. The CDR3 DNA is TGTGCCAGCAGTCCACGGGGGGGATTCACCGGGGAGCTGTTTTTT.

There are many counts of this clonotype. The chain is built from TRBV5-1 and TRBJ2-7; maybe TRBD1 (5 bases). This CDR3 contains 16 residues. Germline V CDR1 and CDR2: SGHRS, YFSETQ. With 4 bases removed from V and 1 base from J, the gap between germline ends came to 18 bases. As DNA, the CDR3 is TGCGCCAGCAGCATAAGAACAGGTTCACGGTCCTACGAGCAGTACTTC. Its protein product is CASSIRTGSRSYEQYF.

There are many counts of this clonotype. The genes are TRBV30 and TRBJ2-7; unclear D gene. The germline CDR1 and CDR2 sequences are GTSNPN and SVGIG (reference sequence). This CDR3 is built from 13 residues. The ends were cut back, 4 bases at V and 1 base at J, with 11 bases in the middle. The DNA for the CDR3 is TGTGCCTGGAAGGCACACCGATCCTACGAGCAGTACTTC. Translation gives CAWKAHRSYEQYF.

The genes are TRBV5-1 and TRBJ2-5, with 8 nucleotides matching TRBD1. Germline-derived CDR1 and CDR2 are SGHRS and YFSETQ. V lost 4 bases to trimming and J lost 0 bases; unmatched junction nucleotides: 2. This CDR3 spans 14 amino acids. The CDR3 coding sequence is TGCGCCAGCAGCCGACAGGGGAACCAAGAGACCCAGTACTTC. Residues: CASSRQGNQETQYF.

This clonotype appeared a few times. The chain employs TRBV3-1 and TRBJ2-5; the match to TRBD2 covers 7 bases. The CDR3 has 14 residues. V lost 1 base, J lost 5 bases, and 4 bases stayed unmatched. Germline CDR1 is LGHDT and CDR2 is YNNKEL (reference sequence). CDR3 amino acids: CASSQGAGPETQYF. The CDR3 coding sequence is TGTGCCAGCAGCCAAGGAGCGGGACCTGAGACCCAGTACTTC.

Many counts were recorded for this clonotype. The chain is built from TRBV12-3 or TRBV12-4 and TRBJ1-5, with no clear D. Between the trimmed V and J ends, which lost 3 bases and 0 bases, there was a span of 6 bases. The CDR3 extends over 14 amino acids. The DNA of the CDR3 is TGTGCCAGCAGTTTCCCCTATAGCAATCAGCCCCAGCATTTT. Translation gives CASSFPYSNQPQHF.

This clonotype was detected many times. The chain has TRBV2 and TRBJ1-2, with 7 bases fitting TRBD1. The V gene's germline CDR1 is SNHLY and CDR2 FYNNEI. The CDR3 is 14 residues long. Trimming at V came to 5 bases and at J to 2 bases, leaving 5 bases not matched to a gene. CDR3 region: CASSWDRTNYGYTF. The DNA for the CDR3 is TGTGCCAGCAGTTGGGACAGAACGAACTATGGCTACACCTTC.

This clonotype has ten or more counts. V is TRBV20-1 and J is TRBJ1-6; D not certain. CDR1 DFQATT and CDR2 SNEGSKA come from the germline V gene (reference sequence). Trimming left V 5 bases short and J 5 bases short, with 10 bases between. CDR3 length: 13 residues. CDR3 sequence reads: CSAGKGDNSPLHF. The DNA of the CDR3 is TGCAGTGCTGGAAAAGGCGATAATTCACCCCTCCACTTT.

This chain joins TRBV7-8 and TRBJ2-7; D uncertain. This CDR3 is 13 amino acids long. V was shortened by 3 bases and J by 5 bases, with 11 bases between the two germline ends. CDR1 is SGHVS, CDR2 FQNEAQ, per germline. DNA of the CDR3: TGTGCCAGCAGCTTGTTAAGATGGGACGAGCAGTACTTC. This gives the protein CASSLLRWDEQYF.

This clonotype was seen repeatedly, ten times or more. The chain uses TRBV5-1 and TRBJ2-7; D not resolved. Per germline, CDR1 SGHRS and CDR2 YFSETQ. The length of the CDR3 is 14 residues. V lost 3 bases and J lost 6, with 16 bases in between. CDR3 nucleotides: TGCGCCAGCAGCTCCGTCAGTCTAGTCGGCGAGCAGTACTTC. Translated, it gives CASSSVSLVGEQYF.

This clonotype occurred many times. J is TRBJ2-1 and V is TRBV5-1, with 10 bases lining up with TRBD2. Germline CDR1 is SGHRS and CDR2 is YFSETQ. Trimming at V came to 3 bases and at J to 3 bases, leaving 9 bases not matched to a gene. This CDR3 has 17 amino acids. Written as DNA, the CDR3 is TGCGCCAGCAGCTCGATTAGCGGGAGGAGGGGCTACAATGAGCAGTTCTTC. This gives the protein CASSSISGRRGYNEQFF.

The table lists this clonotype with many counts. The V call is TRBV15, the J call TRBJ2-1; TRBD2 matches at 7 bases. The CDR3 contains 15 residues. Germline CDR1 reads LNHNV; CDR2 reads YYDKDF (reference sequence). Losses at the gene ends were 0 bases for V and 6 bases for J; bases not matched to a gene: 5. In DNA form, the CDR3 reads TGTGCCACCAGCAGAGATACTAGCGATGCCAATGAGCAGTTCTTC. As protein: CATSRDTSDANEQFF.

This clonotype was picked up many times. The chain combines TRBV29-1 with TRBJ1-2; D not resolved. V was shortened by 6 bases and J by 6 bases, with 14 bases between the two germline ends. Germline-derived CDR1 and CDR2 are SQVTM and ANQGSEA. The CDR3 extends over 12 amino acids. The CDR3 here is CSVAPEWDGYTF. Here the CDR3 DNA reads TGCAGCGTCGCGCCCGAATGGGATGGCTACACCTTC.

The rearrangement links TRBV30 to TRBJ1-5; TRBD1 is a possible D gene (5 bases). Germline CDR1 reads GTSNPN; CDR2 reads SVGIG (reference sequence). This CDR3 is 15 amino acids long. Trimming shortened V by 0 bases and J by 1 base, and 10 bases separated the two germline ends. CDR3 loop: CAWSVFGDSNQPQHF. CDR3 DNA sequence: TGTGCCTGGAGTGTATTTGGGGACAGCAATCAGCCCCAGCATTTT.

Only a few counts were recorded for this clonotype. This sequence joins TRBV12-3 or TRBV12-4 and TRBJ2-4; D may correspond to TRBD1 or TRBD2 (7 bases each). The CDR3 spans 16 residues. V lost 5 bases to trimming and J lost 2 bases, with 16 bases between them. CDR3 sequence reads: CASSPRGRGPKNIQYF. The CDR3 DNA sequence: TGTGCCAGCAGTCCCAGGGGGAGGGGGCCCAAAAACATTCAGTACTTC.

This clonotype was detected ten times or more. The chain employs TRBV19 and TRBJ1-3; D is unresolved. Trimming cost V 5 bases and J 5 bases, with 13 bases left between them. The CDR3 contains 14 residues. From germline, CDR1 is LNHDA and CDR2 SQIVND (reference sequence). DNA of the CDR3: TGTGCCAGTAGTCCGGACCCTGGGAGAAACACCATATATTTT. Residues: CASSPDPGRNTIYF.

In this sample, this clonotype turned up many times. The gene calls are TRBV2 and TRBJ2-5; D is uncertain. Germline assignment: CDR1 SNHLY and CDR2 FYNNEI. This CDR3 is built from 14 residues. V shed 2 bases and J shed 4 bases, with 11 bases lying between them. CDR3 DNA sequence: TGTGCCAGCAGTGAATTTTGGGGAAGAGAGACCCAGTACTTC. This sequence encodes CASSEFWGRETQYF.

The chain is built from TRBV7-9 and TRBJ1-1; TRBD1 agrees at 7 bases. V was pared by 4 bases and J by 2 bases, with 4 bases of the junction left unmatched. This CDR3 comprises 14 residues. CDR1 is SEHNR and CDR2 is FQNEAQ in the germline V gene (reference sequence). The CDR3 here is CASSYRGPNTEAFF. As DNA, the CDR3 is TGTGCCAGCAGCTACAGGGGACCCAACACTGAAGCTTTCTTT.

The sample holds many counts of this clonotype. The genes are TRBV12-3 or TRBV12-4 and TRBJ1-2; 7 bases agree with TRBD1. The ends lost 1 base at V and 4 bases at J; junction bases unmatched: 3. CDR3 length: 14 amino acids. The CDR3 coding sequence is TGTGCCAGCAGTTTAGGGGCAGGGGGCTATGGCTACACCTTC. The encoded protein is CASSLGAGGYGYTF.

In its sample, this clonotype was seen many times. This chain connects TRBV29-1 to TRBJ2-1; perhaps TRBD1 as D (5 bases). From germline, CDR1 is SQVTM and CDR2 ANQGSEA. V lost 5 bases to trimming and J lost 7 bases, with 9 bases between them. The CDR3 has 11 residues. The CDR3 protein is CSVSGLNEQFF. CDR3 DNA: TGCAGCGTTTCAGGGTTAAATGAGCAGTTCTTC.

This clonotype came up once. A much more abundant neighbour one base away suggests this may be a read error. The J gene is TRBJ2-7, the V gene TRBV6-1, with D maybe TRBD2 (6 bases). The germline V gene encodes CDR1 MNHNS and CDR2 SASEGT. Trimming pared 7 bases from V and 3 bases from J, leaving 19 bases between. The CDR3 loop spans 15 amino acids. This CDR3 is CASTVGGTNFYEQYF. DNA for the CDR3: TGTGCCAGCACCGTGGGCGGGACCAACTTCTACGAGCAGTACTTC.

This clonotype was counted ten times or more. The chain carries TRBV7-3 and TRBJ2-5; D ambiguous. Trimming removed 0 bases at V and 2 bases at J, with 4 bases between. The CDR3 is 13 residues long. Germline V gene sequence: CDR1 SGHTA, CDR2 FQGTGA. This CDR3 is CASSLTRQETQYF. The CDR3 DNA reads as TGTGCCAGCAGCTTAACTAGACAAGAGACCCAGTACTTC. The variable domain in full, completed from reference TRBV7-3 and TRBJ2-5, reads GAGVSQTPSNKVTEKGKYVELRCDPISGHTALYWYRQSLGQGPEFLIYFQGTGAADDSGLPNDRFFAVRPEGSVSTLKIQRTERGDSAVYLCASSLTRQETQYFGPGTRLLVL.

Notes on this clonotype: A much more abundant neighbour one base away suggests this may be a read error. The V and J genes are TRBV4-1 and TRBJ1-1; 7 nucleotides line up with TRBD1. Unmatched junction bases numbered 12, after V lost 8 bases and J lost 12 bases. Germline CDR1 MGHRA, CDR2 YSYEKL. The CDR3 totals 12 residues. CDR3 sequence (DNA): TGCGCCAGCGGTGAAGGGGGCGCGGAGACTTTCTTT. It is translated as CASGEGGAETFF.